Presented here are 28 T cell receptor beta chains from one specimen sequenced in a study of cytomegalovirus exposure and HLA in healthy donors. Using immunoSEQ multiplex PCR, the repertoire was profiled, and TCRdb retains in-frame clones only, with some absent. The table includes about 280,000 clones, 86% detected once. Sequences were obtained from PBMCs. These receptors all stem from a woman between 18 and 30 years old in good health and CMV-seronegative.

The V call is TRBV19, the J call TRBJ1-2; 8 bases fit TRBD1. The CDR3 has 14 residues. The germline gives CDR1 LNHDA, CDR2 SQIVND (reference sequence). The V segment lost 3 bases and the J segment 6 bases; nucleotides outside the gene matches: 6. In nucleotides, the CDR3 is TGTGCCAGTAGTATTGTTGACAGGGGCAATGGCTACACCTTC. Its protein product is CASSIVDRGNGYTF.

CDR3 sequence (DNA): TGTGCCAGCAGTTTCGGACAGGACCAGAGGGGCTACACCTTC. Translation: CASSFGQDQRGYTF. The J gene is TRBJ1-2, the V gene TRBV6-5; 7 nucleotides match TRBD1. After removal of 4 bases from V and 8 bases from J, the junction contained 10 bases not matched to a gene. This CDR3 is built from 14 residues. Germline V gives CDR1 MNHEY, CDR2 SVGAGI.

CDR3 in amino acids: CASSLEPTGFSYNEQFF. CDR3 in DNA: TGTGCCAGCAGCTTAGAACCCACAGGGTTCTCCTACAATGAGCAGTTCTTC. The chain is built from TRBV13 and TRBJ2-1; possibly TRBD1 for D (6 bases). The germline V gene has CDR1 PRHDT and CDR2 FYEKMQ (reference sequence). Trimming pared 1 base from V and 0 bases from J, leaving 13 bases between. The CDR3 totals 17 residues.

J is TRBJ2-1 and V is TRBV30; the D is unclear. Per germline, CDR1 GTSNPN and CDR2 SVGIG (reference sequence). The V and J ends lost 3 bases and 4 bases respectively, with 7 bases between them. There are 12 residues in the CDR3. The CDR3 here is CAWRRRYNEQFF. The CDR3 nucleotides are TGTGCCTGGAGGCGGCGGTACAATGAGCAGTTCTTC.

The chain employs TRBV4-3 and TRBJ2-7, with 12 bases matching TRBD2. Germline V CDR1 and CDR2: LGHNA, YSLEER. V dropped 2 bases and J dropped 3; count of bases not matched to a gene: 2. The CDR3 runs 15 residues. CDR3 in DNA: TGCGCCAGCAGCCAACTAGCGGGGGGGCTCTACGAGCAGTACTTC. Residues: CASSQLAGGLYEQYF.

This chain links TRBV25-1 with TRBJ2-1, with 8 positions matching TRBD2. The germline CDR1 and CDR2 sequences are MGHDK and SYGVNS. V shed 10 bases and J 12 bases; nucleotides not matched to a gene: 14. The CDR3 sequence is 13 residues long. The CDR3 here is CATHPGGAYGQFF. The CDR3, as DNA: TGTGCCACTCACCCGGGGGGGGCATATGGGCAGTTCTTC.

The chain is built from TRBV18 and TRBJ2-3, with D maybe TRBD2 (5 bases). Germline assignment: CDR1 KGHSH and CDR2 LQKENI. The CDR3 totals 15 residues. Trimming removed 3 bases at V and 2 bases at J, with 12 bases between. Here the CDR3 DNA reads TGTGCCAGCTCACCCTCCCAGCGGACCACAGATACGCAGTATTTT. It encodes CASSPSQRTTDTQYF.

The gene calls are TRBV28 and TRBJ1-1; D gene unclear. Germline CDR1 reads MDHEN; CDR2 reads SYDVKM. The CDR3 is made up of 15 amino acids. The V end was cut by 11 bases, the J end by 1 base, with 20 bases between. The CDR3 bases are TGTGCCGCCAGGTCGGGGAGGACGGGGAACACTGAAGCTTTCTTT. Protein: CAARSGRTGNTEAFF.

The gene calls are TRBV6-5 and TRBJ1-2; TRBD1 aligns across 7 bases. The CDR3 covers 13 residues. CDR1 is MNHEY, CDR2 SVGAGI, per germline. V was pared by 2 bases and J by 4 bases, with 1 base of the junction left unmatched. The CDR3 nucleotides are TGTGCCAGCAGTTACGGACAGGCCTATGGCTACACCTTC. This codes for CASSYGQAYGYTF.

The V call is TRBV7-8, the J call TRBJ2-7, with D maybe TRBD1 (6 bases). In germline, CDR1 is SGHVS, CDR2 FQNEAQ. The CDR3 loop spans 16 amino acids. Trimming left V 5 bases short and J 2 bases short, with 19 bases between. The CDR3, as DNA: TGTGCCAGCAGCCGAAATAGGGGGTTCTCCGCCTACGAGCAGTACTTC. As protein: CASSRNRGFSAYEQYF.

The chain joins TRBV5-1 to TRBJ2-3; 7 nucleotides agree with TRBD1. The CDR3 has 13 residues. Germline V gene data show CDR1 as SGHRS and CDR2 as YFSETQ. Trimming at V came to 7 bases and at J to 3 bases, leaving 5 bases not matched to a gene. The CDR3 spells CASGRQGTDTQYF. Here the CDR3 DNA reads TGCGCCAGCGGGCGACAGGGAACAGATACGCAGTATTTT.

The chain has TRBV6-6 and TRBJ2-7; 12 bases agree with TRBD2. V dropped 5 bases and J dropped 7; count of bases not matched to a gene: 9. The CDR3 has 15 residues. Germline CDR1 and CDR2: MNHNY and SVGAGI (reference sequence). The CDR3: CASSKRTSGTGEQYF. Here the CDR3 DNA reads TGTGCCAGCAGTAAAAGGACTAGCGGGACGGGTGAGCAGTACTTC.

The V and J genes are TRBV27 and TRBJ1-5; D unresolved. The CDR3 sequence is 16 residues long. CDR1 is MNHEY and CDR2 is SMNVEV in the germline V gene (reference sequence). V lost 2 bases, J lost 11 bases, and 22 bases lay in between. CDR3 in amino acids: CASSLKSRFSSTSQHF. The CDR3 nucleotides read TGTGCCAGCAGTTTAAAGAGCAGGTTCTCTTCAACGTCCCAGCATTTT.

The V and J genes are TRBV7-4 and TRBJ2-7; a possible D gene is TRBD2 (6 bases). The CDR3 consists of 14 residues. V was pared by 3 bases and J by 7 bases, with 16 bases between. Germline CDR1 is SGHVT and CDR2 is SQSDAQ. The DNA for the CDR3 is TGTGCCAGCAGCTTTAGGTTTCGGGGAGGTGAGCAGTACTTC. Its protein product is CASSFRFRGGEQYF.

This sequence joins TRBV5-1 and TRBJ2-1; D is unresolved. Looked up from germline, CDR1 is SGHRS and CDR2 is YFSETQ. This CDR3 region has 13 residues. The V gene lost 2 bases and the J gene lost 4 bases, with 7 bases spanning the gap. As DNA, the CDR3 is TGCGCCAGCAGCTTTACGACTTACAATGAGCAGTTCTTC. It codes for CASSFTTYNEQFF.

The chain carries TRBV4-3 and TRBJ1-5; no definite D call. The V end was cut by 0 bases, the J end by 3 bases, with 6 bases between. Per the germline V gene, CDR1 is LGHNA and CDR2 is YSLEER. The CDR3 is 14 amino acids. The CDR3 loop reads CASSQEADNQPQHF. As DNA, the CDR3 is TGCGCCAGCAGCCAAGAGGCGGACAATCAGCCCCAGCATTTT.

The DNA of the CDR3 is TGTGCCTGGAGTGCAGGGTTTGAGACCCAGTACTTC. It codes for CAWSAGFETQYF. The V gene is TRBV30, the J gene TRBJ2-5; TRBD1 might be the D (5 bases). The CDR3 is 12 residues long. The germline CDR1 and CDR2 sequences are GTSNPN and SVGIG (reference sequence). V dropped 1 base and J dropped 5 bases, with 8 bases sitting between them.

The rearrangement links TRBV27 to TRBJ2-3, with a tentative D call TRBD1 (6 bases). Germline V CDR1 and CDR2: MNHEY, SMNVEV (reference sequence). CDR3 length: 15 amino acids. V lost 6 bases, J lost 2 bases, and 15 bases lay in between. The CDR3 here is CASSRLQGYTDTQYF. As DNA, the CDR3 is TGTGCCAGCAGCCGCCTACAGGGATACACAGATACGCAGTATTTT.

The chain has TRBV6-5 and TRBJ1-2; D unclear. The CDR3 covers 13 residues. The germline CDR1 and CDR2 sequences are MNHEY and SVGAGI. V lost 4 bases, J lost 4 bases, and 10 bases lay in between. This chain's CDR3 is CASSFQVGYGYTF. In DNA, the CDR3 is TGTGCCAGCAGTTTTCAGGTTGGCTATGGCTACACCTTC.

This chain uses TRBV2 with TRBJ2-1, with D tentatively TRBD2 (5 bases). The CDR3 length is 12 residues. The ends were cut back, 8 bases at V and 7 bases at J, with 12 bases in the middle. Germline loops: CDR1 SNHLY, CDR2 FYNNEI. The CDR3 loop is CASSMTGNEQFF. DNA of the CDR3: TGTGCCAGCTCCATGACGGGGAATGAGCAGTTCTTC.

The gene calls are TRBV5-1 and TRBJ1-2; no reliable D call. Looked up from germline, CDR1 is SGHRS and CDR2 is YFSETQ. CDR3 size: 15 residues. Trimming cost V 0 bases and J 1 base, with 10 bases left between them. The CDR3 region has the DNA TGCGCCAGCAGCTTGGACAGCCTATTTAACTATGGCTACACCTTC. Translating gives CASSLDSLFNYGYTF.

This chain joins TRBV6-5 and TRBJ1-2; a weak D match, TRBD1 (6 bases). Trimming left V 2 bases short and J 5 bases short, with 9 bases between. Germline lookup yields CDR1 MNHEY and CDR2 SVGAGI. This CDR3 is 13 amino acids long. CDR3 nucleotides: TGTGCCAGCAGTTACGTCAGGGGTTATGGCTACACCTTC. It yields the protein CASSYVRGYGYTF.

CDR3 sequence reads: CASTLVAGDHEQYF. The CDR3 nucleotides read TGCGCCAGCACCCTGGTGGCGGGAGACCACGAGCAGTACTTC. The chain has TRBV5-1 and TRBJ2-7, with 7 bases that match TRBD2. Germline lookup yields CDR1 SGHRS and CDR2 YFSETQ. V shed 6 bases and J 5 bases; nucleotides not matched to a gene: 11. The CDR3 totals 14 residues. Looking up the rest from reference TRBV5-1 and TRBJ2-7 gives the full variable domain: KAGVTQTPRYLIKTRGQQVTLSCSPISGHRSVSWYQQTPGQGLQFLFEYFSETQRNKGNFPGRFSGRQFSNSRSEMNVSTLELGDSALYLCASTLVAGDHEQYFGPGTRLTVT.

The rearrangement joins TRBV5-1 to TRBJ1-4; 8 bases agree with TRBD1. The germline V gene has CDR1 SGHRS and CDR2 YFSETQ. The CDR3 totals 15 residues. Germline trimming cut 0 bases from V and 4 bases from J; bases unmatched to any gene: 2. The CDR3 reads CASSLGDRNNEKLFF. For the CDR3, the DNA is TGCGCCAGCAGCTTGGGGGACAGGAATAATGAAAAACTGTTTTTT. The full variable domain, its missing parts supplied by reference TRBV5-1 and TRBJ1-4, is KAGVTQTPRYLIKTRGQQVTLSCSPISGHRSVSWYQQTPGQGLQFLFEYFSETQRNKGNFPGRFSGRQFSNSRSEMNVSTLELGDSALYLCASSLGDRNNEKLFFGSGTQLSVL.

In DNA, the CDR3 is TGTGCCAGCAGTCGTAGCGGGTTAGGGGAGACCCAGTACTTC. Its translation is CASSRSGLGETQYF. The chain recombines TRBV7-2 with TRBJ2-5; 7 bases align to TRBD2. The CDR3 is made up of 14 amino acids. Germline trimming cut 6 bases from V and 5 bases from J; bases unmatched to any gene: 9. Per the germline V gene, CDR1 is SGHTA and CDR2 is FQGNSA.

The chain uses TRBV29-1 and TRBJ2-7, with 8 bases matching TRBD1. Germline loops: CDR1 SQVTM, CDR2 ANQGSEA. The CDR3 is made up of 12 amino acids. V trimming: 7 bases; J trimming: 2 bases; junction bases outside the gene matches: 4. The CDR3 DNA reads TGCAGCGCTAAGGGACAGGCCTACGAGCAGTACTTC. It translates to CSAKGQAYEQYF.

The chain employs TRBV29-1 and TRBJ2-2, with D possibly matching TRBD2 (6 bases). The germline V gene has CDR1 SQVTM and CDR2 ANQGSEA. Trimming took off 2 bases at V and 3 bases at J, with 13 bases between the two ends. The length of the CDR3 is 15 residues. This CDR3 reads CSVEFGGEYTGELFF. The CDR3 DNA follows: TGCAGCGTTGAATTTGGAGGGGAATACACCGGGGAGCTGTTTTTT.

J is TRBJ1-1 and V is TRBV5-1; a possible D gene is TRBD1 (5 bases). CDR3 size: 13 residues. Trimming took off 4 bases at V and 0 bases at J, with 7 bases between the two ends. The germline gives CDR1 SGHRS, CDR2 YFSETQ. The CDR3 here is CASSAQVNTEAFF. The DNA of the CDR3 is TGCGCCAGCAGCGCACAGGTGAACACTGAAGCTTTCTTT.